This record looks at one T cell receptor beta chain sequence and its context. What it recognizes is unknown. The sample comes from a study of cytomegalovirus exposure and HLA in healthy donors. Produced via immunoSEQ multiplex PCR; TCRdb's table is partial and in-frame only. The sample lists about 170,000 clones, roughly 95% occurring once. Germline assignment: CDR1 SGHTA and CDR2 FQGNSA. With 3 bases removed from V and 5 bases from J, the gap between germline ends came to 13 bases. This CDR3 comprises 14 residues. Study outcomes and limitations: Cytomegalovirus-associated status was assigned to approximately 160 TCR beta chains.

The source is a woman younger than 30 in good health and CMV-seronegative. This chain links TRBV7-2 with TRBJ1-2; possible D gene TRBD1, 6 bases. Material for sequencing was PBMCs. The DNA of the CDR3 is TGTGCCAGCAGCTTTTCTCAGGACAGTTATGGCTACACCTTC. Translating gives CASSFSQDSYGYTF.